This TCR beta chain emerged from a study of control samples from healthy donors and cancer patients. Germline V gene data show CDR1 as MDHEN and CDR2 as SYDVKM. The CDR3 extends over 13 amino acids. Trimming took off 2 bases at V and 0 bases at J, with 5 bases between the two ends. The repertoire was sequenced with immunoSEQ multiplex PCR; TCRdb's copy has only in-frame clones and lacks some. This table holds about 160,000 clones, over 90% found once. Sequencing input: blood. The J gene is TRBJ2-7, the V gene TRBV28; D unresolved. This receptor was obtained from a woman younger than 45 in good health. The CDR3 bases are TGTGCCAGCAGTTTACCTGTCTCCTACGAGCAGTACTTC. Translation: CASSLPVSYEQYF. Looking up the rest from reference TRBV28 and TRBJ2-7 gives the full variable domain: DVKVTQSSRYLVKRTGEKVFLECVQDMDHENMFWYRQDPGLGLRLIYFSYDVKMKEKGDIPEGYSVSREKKERFSLILESASTNQTSMYLCASSLPVSYEQYFGPGTRLTVT.